This is a list of T cell receptor beta chains from one sample in a study of control samples from healthy donors and cancer patients. Profiled with immunoSEQ multiplex PCR; TCRdb holds only in-frame clones, not every one. The repertoire has 45,000 to 60,000 clones, 75% to 85% of them found once; the top ten carry roughly 9.1%. What was sequenced was blood. The source of these receptors is a man in his 70s in good health. Each CDR3 is given with its conserved first and last residue. The D gene is left open where the match is weak. Where a row states a size, it is once, few, many or the class of an expanded clone; other rows omit it.

D	V	size	J	CDR3	DNA
TRBD2	TRBV2	NA	TRBJ2-3	CASNLAGGPIDTQYF	TGTGCCAGCAATTTAGCGGGAGGGCCGATAGATACGCAGTATTTT
TRBD2	TRBV5-6	NA	TRBJ2-7	CASSLGAGGLYEQYF	TGTGCCAGCAGCTTGGGCGCGGGGGGGCTTTACGAGCAGTACTTC
NA	TRBV2	NA	TRBJ1-6	CASRSESGFLGAPLHF	TGTGCCAGCAGGTCAGAGAGTGGGTTTCTAGGGGCACCCCTCCACTTT
NA	TRBV12-3/TRBV12-4	once	TRBJ1-1	CASSFNPNTEAFF	TGTGCCAGCAGTTTTAACCCAAACACTGAAGCTTTCTTT
NA	TRBV9	once	TRBJ2-1	CASSVESGSSSYNEQFF	TGTGCCAGCAGCGTAGAAAGCGGTTCCAGCTCCTACAATGAGCAGTTCTTC
TRBD2	TRBV11-3	few	TRBJ2-1	CASSFRTSGRNEQFF	TGTGCCAGCAGCTTCCGGACTAGCGGGAGAAATGAGCAGTTCTTC
NA	TRBV1	few	TRBJ1-1	CTSSQDRVNTEAFF	TGCACCAGCAGCCAGGACAGGGTGAACACTGAAGCTTTCTTT
TRBD1	TRBV19	NA	TRBJ2-7	CASSKDRNYEQYF	TGTGCCAGTAGCAAGGACAGGAACTACGAGCAGTACTTC
NA	TRBV18	NA	TRBJ2-3	CASSQLQGGGNTQYF	TGTGCCAGCTCACAGCTACAGGGTGGTGGAAATACGCAGTATTTT
NA	TRBV27	NA	TRBJ2-7	CASSLSRPQTGVSYEQYF	TGTGCCAGCAGTTTATCAAGACCCCAGACAGGTGTCTCCTACGAGCAGTACTTC
TRBD1	TRBV2	NA	TRBJ2-2	CASSDPSGTGTGELFF	TGTGCCAGCAGTGACCCATCAGGGACAGGCACCGGGGAGCTGTTTTTT